Listed below are T cell receptor beta chains from one sample, sequenced in a study of cytomegalovirus exposure and HLA in healthy donors. The method was immunoSEQ multiplex PCR; TCRdb's version includes in-frame clones alone and lacks a portion of them. The repertoire holds 150,000 to 200,000 clones, with roughly 85% as singletons. The sequenced material came from PBMCs. The receptors were gathered from a woman aged 25 to 39 in good health and CMV-seropositive. Each CDR3 is given with its conserved first and last residue. Size values are once, few and many counts, or a class for expanded clones, and some rows have none.

v_gene	abundance	j_gene	len	CDR3aa
TRBV27	NA	TRBJ1-2	15	CASSLGQGIADGYTF
TRBV2	few	TRBJ2-1	13	CAQRGPSYNEQFF
TRBV6-6	NA	TRBJ1-1	14	CASNQGRGDTEAFF
TRBV5-1	NA	TRBJ2-1	18	CASSLLPSSGRAYNEQFF
TRBV2	NA	TRBJ2-2	12	CASEGDTGELFF
TRBV7-9	once	TRBJ2-1	17	CASSFGSGGGLWNEQFF
TRBV7-8	once	TRBJ2-3	15	CASSPLGGSTDTQYF
TRBV7-9	NA	TRBJ2-5	14	CASSSPRPVETQYF
TRBV4-3	NA	TRBJ1-5	16	CASSQDHRTSGQPQHF
TRBV2	NA	TRBJ2-7	15	CASSTQGQPSYEQYF
TRBV5-1	few	TRBJ2-1	15	CASSASGSTYNEQFF
TRBV30	NA	TRBJ2-1	21	CAVGEGIPSQREFFSRNEQFF
TRBV7-6	NA	TRBJ2-3	16	CASSLVLAGPTDTQYF
TRBV25-1	NA	TRBJ2-2	17	CASSDRLTGTVTGELFF
TRBV5-1	NA	TRBJ2-3	17	CASSLAGARDRAYTQYF
TRBV29-1	NA	TRBJ2-1	11	CSAADWNEQFF
TRBV30	NA	TRBJ1-2	15	CAWHSPGQGLEGYTF
TRBV7-8	NA	TRBJ1-2	14	CASSNRQGPYGYTF
TRBV9	NA	TRBJ2-2	16	CASSKGTGGGIEELFF
TRBV5-5	NA	TRBJ1-1	14	CASSLGTGGTEAFF
TRBV7-9	NA	TRBJ1-3	15	CASSTEESSGNTIYF
TRBV30	few	TRBJ2-2	14	CAWSVVSGRGELFF
TRBV9	once	TRBJ2-1	16	CASSKGQPFSYNEQFF
TRBV9	NA	TRBJ1-4	15	CASSVGTGSFEKLFF
TRBV27	NA	TRBJ1-5	14	CASRRGYSNQPQHF
TRBV19	NA	TRBJ2-1	16	CASSMSEGLNYNEQFF
TRBV7-2	NA	TRBJ2-4	14	CASSPTGYKNIQYF
TRBV2	NA	TRBJ1-2	18	CASSDGTDQGSYSYGYTF
TRBV4-2	once	TRBJ2-1	17	CASSPLAASGSSNEQFF
TRBV19	few	TRBJ2-2	13	CASGTRQTGELFF
TRBV5-1	NA	TRBJ2-4	15	CASSLEERAKNIQYF
TRBV30	NA	TRBJ2-1	15	CAWRVGGSLDNEQFF
TRBV6-1	few	TRBJ1-5	17	CASSGLPDYLGNQPQHF
TRBV29-1	NA	TRBJ1-2	14	CSVDARTGINGYTF
TRBV5-1	NA	TRBJ1-1	17	CASSLVTGTGMNTEAFF
TRBV7-6	NA	TRBJ2-2	18	CASSLDPPLSSRTGELFF
TRBV4-3	NA	TRBJ1-1	14	CASSPQTGLTEAFF
TRBV27	NA	TRBJ2-7	15	CASSSPQGGIYEQYF
TRBV27	NA	TRBJ2-7	13	CASSSGLVDEQYF
TRBV14	NA	TRBJ1-4	15	CASSLWTGTNEKLFF
TRBV4-2	NA	TRBJ2-7	15	CASSLPGQGSYEQYF
TRBV5-1	once	TRBJ1-1	14	CASSPRFLNTEAFF
TRBV11-3	few	TRBJ2-5	11	CASSFEETQYF
TRBV10-2	NA	TRBJ1-1	14	CASSFALGSTEAFF
TRBV11-3	NA	TRBJ1-1	15	CASSLPVEGNTEAFF
TRBV10-2	NA	TRBJ2-1	13	CASSEPPYNEQFF
TRBV27	NA	TRBJ2-1	12	CASSSLNNEQFF
TRBV29-1	NA	TRBJ2-1	13	CSVRTSGSDEQFF
TRBV9	NA	TRBJ2-7	14	CASSPGQGAYEQYF
TRBV9	NA	TRBJ2-4	14	CASSSAGLDQFQYF
TRBV27	NA	TRBJ1-5	14	CASSSGGTPQPQHF